This T cell receptor (beta chain) was profiled in a study of control samples from healthy donors and cancer patients. Concerning this clone: Other nucleotide sequences in the sample specify the same CDR3.

CDR1 and CDR2 from the germline V gene are SGHRS and YFSETQ. Trimming took 0 bases from V and 5 from J, leaving 5 bases between them. There are 12 residues in the CDR3. Assay: immunoSEQ multiplex PCR; the TCRdb copy retains only in-frame clones and omits some. The sample includes 90,000 to 110,000 clones, 90% of them seen just once. The TCR was taken from a human donor in good health. The donor label of this sample is uncertain. The chain carries TRBV5-1 and TRBJ1-2; D not certain. The sample comprised blood. CDR3 in amino acids: CASSLDGYGYTF. The DNA for the CDR3 is TGCGCCAGCAGCTTGGACGGTTATGGCTACACCTTC.